This passage covers 19 T cell receptor beta chains from one sample sequenced in a study of cytomegalovirus exposure and HLA in healthy donors. Clones were sequenced by immunoSEQ multiplex PCR, and TCRdb holds only the in-frame ones, with some missing. There are tens of thousands of clones in the sample; about 85% occur only once, and 2.5% to 3.5% lies in the top ten. Sequencing was carried out using PBMCs. These receptors were taken from a man aged 30-40 years in good health and CMV-seronegative.

The V and J genes are TRBV27 and TRBJ1-3; D is undetermined. CDR1 and CDR2 (germline): MNHEY, SMNVEV (reference sequence). V dropped 2 bases and J dropped 0 bases, with 8 bases sitting between them. The CDR3 has 15 amino acids. In nucleotides, the CDR3 is TGTGCCAGCAGTTTAGAGGCGGGCTCTGGAAACACCATATATTTT. Protein: CASSLEAGSGNTIYF.

DNA of the CDR3: TGTGCCCTAGACCTAGTACCCAGTCCGAGCACTGAAGCTTTCTTT. Its translation: CALDLVPSPSTEAFF. The V call is TRBV19, the J call TRBJ1-1, with D hard to call. Trimming cost V 11 bases and J 4 bases, with 23 bases left between them. Germline V gene lookup returns CDR1 LNHDA and CDR2 SQIVND (reference sequence). The CDR3 loop spans 15 amino acids. The whole variable domain, filled in from reference TRBV19 and TRBJ1-1, reads DGGITQSPKYLFRKEGQNVTLSCEQNLNHDAMYWYRQDPGQGLRLIYYSQIVNDFQKGDIAEGYSVSREKKESFPLTVTSAQKNPTAFYLCALDLVPSPSTEAFFGQGTRLTVV.

This chain joins TRBV20-1 and TRBJ2-1; D is unresolved. The CDR3 is made up of 10 amino acids. V dropped 4 bases and J dropped 7 bases, with 5 bases sitting between them. The germline V gene has CDR1 DFQATT and CDR2 SNEGSKA (reference sequence). CDR3 sequence (DNA): TGCAGTGCTATCCCGAATGAGCAGTTCTTC. Encoded protein: CSAIPNEQFF.

J is TRBJ2-5 and V is TRBV6-6; D might be TRBD1 (6 bases). Germline values: CDR1 MNHNY, CDR2 SVGAGI (reference sequence). Trimming removed 6 bases from V and 2 bases from J, with 13 bases in between. The CDR3 has 14 amino acids. CDR3 in DNA: TGTGCCAGCAGCATACAGGGTACGCAAGAGACCCAGTACTTC. Translated, it gives CASSIQGTQETQYF.

The chain uses TRBV18 and TRBJ2-5; D possibly corresponds to TRBD2 (6 bases). Trimming left V 4 bases short and J 5 bases short, with 14 bases between. From germline, CDR1 is KGHSH and CDR2 LQKENI. CDR3 length equals 14 residues. CDR3 nucleotide sequence: TGTGCCAGCTCACAGGACCACGGAGGGGAGACCCAGTACTTC. Amino acid sequence: CASSQDHGGETQYF.

This clone came up once. The V and J genes are TRBV19 and TRBJ2-3; D may be TRBD1 (5 bases). Trimming removed 3 bases from V and 0 bases from J, with 10 bases in between. Germline V gene lookup returns CDR1 LNHDA and CDR2 SQIVND (reference sequence). There are 15 residues in the CDR3. The CDR3 loop reads CASSIRDSSTDTQYF. The DNA for the CDR3 is TGTGCCAGTAGTATCCGCGACAGCAGCACAGATACGCAGTATTTT.

The chain has TRBV7-8 and TRBJ2-7, with 8 bases lining up with TRBD1. After removal of 4 bases from V and 6 bases from J, the junction contained 2 bases not matched to a gene. The CDR3 sequence is 12 residues long. The V gene's germline CDR1 is SGHVS and CDR2 FQNEAQ. CDR3 sequence (DNA): TGTGCCAGCAGCTCAACAGGGGGCGAGCAGTACGTC. Its translation is CASSSTGGEQYV.

CDR3 in amino acids: CASSLEGDGSPLHF. CDR3 bases: TGTGCCAGCAGCTTAGAAGGGGATGGTTCACCCCTCCACTTT. This chain joins TRBV7-8 and TRBJ1-6, with a tentative D call TRBD1 (5 bases). Trimming removed 1 base from V and 9 bases from J, with 10 bases in between. Per germline, CDR1 SGHVS and CDR2 FQNEAQ. This CDR3 is built from 14 residues.

The chain has TRBV5-1 and TRBJ2-5; maybe TRBD2 (7 bases). V gave up 6 bases and J gave up 2 bases, with 20 bases separating them. From germline, CDR1 is SGHRS and CDR2 YFSETQ. This CDR3 has 16 residues. The chain's CDR3 is CASILGGGNIQETQYF. CDR3 coding DNA: TGCGCCAGCATCCTAGGGGGGGGGAACATTCAAGAGACCCAGTACTTC. Drawing the rest from reference TRBV5-1 and TRBJ2-5, the complete variable domain is KAGVTQTPRYLIKTRGQQVTLSCSPISGHRSVSWYQQTPGQGLQFLFEYFSETQRNKGNFPGRFSGRQFSNSRSEMNVSTLELGDSALYLCASILGGGNIQETQYFGPGTRLLVL.

This clone was detected a few times. In nucleotides, the CDR3 is TGTGCCAGCAGTCTACGGGACGGGAGGCAGCCCCAGCATTTT. Translated: CASSLRDGRQPQHF. The chain links TRBV27 to TRBJ1-5; TRBD1 is a possible D gene (5 bases). Trimming stripped 5 bases from V and 7 bases from J, with 15 bases between. Germline CDR1 and CDR2: MNHEY and SMNVEV (reference sequence). The CDR3 has 14 amino acids.

The chain uses TRBV7-9 and TRBJ1-1; D ambiguous. The CDR3 has 12 residues. Germline CDR1 reads SEHNR; CDR2 reads FQNEAQ (reference sequence). CDR3 region: CASQATNTEAFF. In DNA form, the CDR3 reads TGTGCGTCGCAGGCTACGAACACTGAAGCTTTCTTT.

The V gene is TRBV4-3, the J gene TRBJ2-4, with D perhaps matching TRBD2 (6 bases). From germline, CDR1 is LGHNA and CDR2 YSLEER. V was cut by 0 bases and J by 1 base, with 7 bases left in between. This CDR3 is 15 amino acids long. In DNA, the CDR3 is TGCGCCAGCAGCCAAGATGGGGGGGCCAAAAACATTCAGTACTTC. Protein product: CASSQDGGAKNIQYF.

This rearrangement joins TRBV14 to TRBJ1-1; possibly TRBD1 for D (5 bases). Germline-derived CDR1 and CDR2 are SGHDN and FVKESK. The CDR3 contains 12 residues. V was pared by 2 bases and J by 7 bases, with 8 bases between. As DNA, the CDR3 is TGTGCCAGCAGCCAACAGGGTTTTGAAGCTTTCTTT. It translates to CASSQQGFEAFF.

The J gene is TRBJ2-1, the V gene TRBV11-2; 8 bases are shared with TRBD2. Germline CDR1 SGHAT, CDR2 FQNNGV. CDR3 size: 15 residues. Trimming took 4 bases from V and 5 from J; bases not matched to a gene: 7. The CDR3, as DNA: TGTGCCAGCAGCTCGGGAGCGGGGGACAACAATGAGCAGTTCTTC. This translates into CASSSGAGDNNEQFF.

V usage is TRBV28 and J usage is TRBJ2-3; no clear D. V shed 8 bases and J shed 4 bases, with 10 bases lying between them. CDR3 length: 12 residues. Germline loops: CDR1 MDHEN, CDR2 SYDVKM. The CDR3 here is CASAPTADTQYF. The CDR3 bases are TGTGCCAGCGCCCCTACGGCAGATACGCAGTATTTT.

The J gene is TRBJ1-2, the V gene TRBV4-3, with D perhaps TRBD1 (6 bases). CDR3 length: 14 residues. Germline V gene data show CDR1 as LGHNA and CDR2 as YSLEER. V was pared by 0 bases and J by 8 bases, with 13 bases between. This CDR3 is CASSQDQDSRGYTF. The CDR3 DNA follows: TGCGCCAGCAGCCAAGATCAGGACAGCCGAGGCTACACCTTC.

The rearrangement uses TRBV11-3 and TRBJ2-3, with 7 bases aligning to TRBD2. Germline loops: CDR1 SGHNT, CDR2 YENEEA. CDR3 length: 17 amino acids. V lost 4 bases, J lost 1 base, and 11 bases stayed unmatched. The CDR3 DNA reads TGTGCCAGCAGCTCAAGGGGAGGGAGGAGGGGCACAGATACGCAGTATTTT. Translating gives CASSSRGGRRGTDTQYF.

The rearrangement links TRBV18 to TRBJ2-2; the match to TRBD2 covers 7 bases. V lost 6 bases and J lost 4; bases outside the gene matches: 5. This CDR3 is built from 14 residues. Germline CDR1 KGHSH, CDR2 LQKENI. CDR3 bases: TGTGCCAGCTCCCAAGCGGGGACCACCGGGGAGCTGTTTTTT. Protein sequence: CASSQAGTTGELFF.

The genes are TRBV4-2 and TRBJ2-1; D not resolved. The germline CDR1 and CDR2 sequences are LGHNA and YNFKEQ. This CDR3 region has 15 residues. Trimming took 7 bases from V and 10 from J, leaving 23 bases between them. The DNA for the CDR3 is TGTGCCAGCACCGCCACGGGTACTACCCCCGGGGAGCAGTTCTTC. Translation gives CASTATGTTPGEQFF.